A selection of T cell receptor beta chains follows, all from one sample in a study of CD8 T cells in ankylosing spondylitis. TCRdb ran MiXCR on the 5' RACE reads and lists one entry per CDR3 protein. The table records around 17,000 distinct CDR3 sequences, 8% to 9% of them present only once. The sequenced material came from blood. The receptor source for this set is a male donor with ankylosing spondylitis or in good health (not recorded which). CDR3s leave out the opening cysteine and the closing phenylalanine or tryptophan.

J	V	CDR3
TRBJ2-3	TRBV10-3	AISQGLGTDTQY
TRBJ1-1	TRBV10-3	AASGQAGTTEAF
TRBJ2-2	TRBV12-3/TRBV12-4	ASSRSPGQSTGELF
TRBJ1-1	TRBV9	ASSGAYTEAF
TRBJ1-4	TRBV20-1	SASATGDFDEKLF
TRBJ1-1	TRBV20-1	SASEHSEGTEAF
TRBJ2-3	TRBV24-1	ATSDPGLATDTQY
TRBJ1-1	TRBV6-6	ASSHPLDRRRVNTEAF
TRBJ2-4	TRBV28	ASSLAGNLAKNIQY
TRBJ2-2	TRBV29-1	SVDVQGTGELF
TRBJ2-7	TRBV7-7	ANSLGLAGTSEQY
TRBJ2-3	TRBV28	ASSSSGRLTDTQY
TRBJ1-4	TRBV2	ASSEINEKLF
TRBJ1-3	TRBV7-7	ASSLGTPNSRSGNTIY
TRBJ1-1	TRBV20-1	SARSDIPNTEAF
TRBJ2-5	TRBV28	ASSRDRVRETQY
TRBJ2-2	TRBV7-2	ASSQRRTSGELF
TRBJ2-3	TRBV28	ASRSTTDTQY
TRBJ2-5	TRBV12-3/TRBV12-4	ASSFGPGETQY
TRBJ1-1	TRBV5-1	ASSFGRGLGVTEAF
TRBJ2-3	TRBV12-3/TRBV12-4	ASSSTGPDTQY
TRBJ2-2	TRBV14	ASSQISRTGELF
TRBJ2-2	TRBV12-3/TRBV12-4	ASSHGTGNTGELF
TRBJ1-2	TRBV28	ASSLSGTNLGYT
TRBJ2-5	TRBV5-5	ASSWGGVTGMETQY
TRBJ1-4	TRBV6-6	ASSETGAEKLF
TRBJ2-1	TRBV28	ASSFITGANNEQF
TRBJ2-5	TRBV6-5	ASSPLLVSMVTQY
TRBJ2-3	TRBV7-9	ASSERHSTDTQY
TRBJ2-5	TRBV7-2	ASSSTGRTETQY
TRBJ2-2	TRBV11-2	ASSQMWGPGELF
TRBJ2-1	TRBV3-1	ASSQDVEEGLRGQF
TRBJ1-5	TRBV28	ASSLSGPQPQH
TRBJ2-2	TRBV28	ASKLNTGELF
TRBJ2-7	TRBV28	ASSPGSGRLYEQY
TRBJ2-2	TRBV28	ASSIGLVNTGELF
TRBJ1-2	TRBV28	ASTIRGADGYT